This T cell receptor (beta chain) was captured by sequencing in a study of regulatory dendritic cells for organ transplantation. Sorted subsets were CFSE-labeled and cultured approximately 5 days with allogeneic dendritic cells. This clone was counted between two and nine times. Its specificity is not known. CDR3 length equals 14 residues. Germline lookup yields CDR1 MNHNS and CDR2 SASEGT. V lost 6 bases and J lost 10; bases outside the gene matches: 14. The method was immunoSEQ multiplex PCR; TCRdb's version includes in-frame clones alone and lacks a portion of them. The sample shows about 20,000 clones, less than 85% of them seen only once.

The sequence came from a human donor in good health. The source material was memory CD4+ T cells from blood cultured with regulatory dendritic cells. Subset of the sample: CD45RO+ memory T cells. The chain is built from TRBV6-1 and TRBJ1-1; TRBD1 matches at 7 bases. The CDR3 sequence: CASRDWDSLGGAFF. As DNA, the CDR3 is TGTGCCAGCAGGGATTGGGACAGCTTAGGAGGAGCTTTCTTT.